One and the same sample provided the 5 T cell receptor beta chains below, sequenced in a study of cytomegalovirus exposure and HLA in healthy donors. Researchers ran the PCR with 60 Vbeta and 13 Jbeta primers. Measured with immunoSEQ multiplex PCR; TCRdb has only the in-frame clones, and not every one. The data hold more than 110,000 clones, with roughly 80% observed a single time. Source material: PBMCs. These receptors came from a man aged 40-55 years in good health and CMV-seropositive.

The chain has TRBV28 and TRBJ1-5, with 10 bases matching TRBD1. From germline, CDR1 is MDHEN and CDR2 SYDVKM. This CDR3 comprises 16 residues. The ends lost 11 bases at V and 5 bases at J; junction bases unmatched: 15. CDR3 residues: CASRGGQGGTYQPQHF. The CDR3 DNA follows: TGTGCCTCCAGGGGAGGACAGGGGGGAACTTATCAGCCCCAGCATTTT.

The chain links TRBV5-1 to TRBJ2-7, with a tentative D call TRBD2 (5 bases). The CDR3 consists of 13 residues. The V end was cut by 4 bases, the J end by 4 bases, with 12 bases between. From germline, CDR1 is SGHRS and CDR2 YFSETQ. This CDR3 reads CASSPGSNYEQYF. CDR3 in DNA: TGCGCCAGCAGCCCGGGGTCTAATTACGAGCAGTACTTC.

CDR3 residues: CASSFGGATGELFF. CDR3 DNA: TGTGCCAGCAGCTTTGGAGGGGCAACCGGGGAGCTGTTTTTT. The chain couples TRBV11-3 to TRBJ2-2; a possible D gene is TRBD2 (6 bases). V was cut by 3 bases and J by 5 bases, with 10 bases left in between. The germline V gene encodes CDR1 SGHNT and CDR2 YENEEA. This CDR3 has 14 residues. Together with reference TRBV11-3 and TRBJ2-2, the CDR3 gives the full variable domain: EAGVVQSPRYKIIEKKQPVAFWCNPISGHNTLYWYLQNLGQGPELLIRYENEEAVDDSQLPKDRFSAERLKGVDSTLKIQPAELGDSAVYLCASSFGGATGELFFGEGSRLTVL.

The V and J genes are TRBV5-6 and TRBJ2-1; 8 nucleotides match TRBD1. CDR3 length equals 13 residues. The germline gives CDR1 SGHDT, CDR2 YYEEEE. The J segment lost 6 bases and the V segment lost 4 bases, leaving 3 bases of the junction unmatched. CDR3 residues: CASSRGTGNEQFF. CDR3 nucleotides: TGTGCCAGCAGCCGTGGGACAGGCAATGAGCAGTTCTTC. The variable domain in full, completed from reference TRBV5-6 and TRBJ2-1, reads DAGVTQSPTHLIKTRGQQVTLRCSPKSGHDTVSWYQQALGQGPQFIFQYYEEEERQRGNFPDRFSGHQFPNYSSELNVNALLLGDSALYLCASSRGTGNEQFFGPGTRLTVL.

This clone came up a few times. J is TRBJ2-7 and V is TRBV4-2, with 7 positions matching TRBD1. Germline loops: CDR1 LGHNA, CDR2 YNFKEQ. J lost 0 bases, V lost 1 base, and 0 bases had no gene match. The CDR3 sequence is 14 residues long. The CDR3 bases are TGTGCCAGCAGCCAAGGGGACAGCTCCTACGAGCAGTACTTC. Its translation is CASSQGDSSYEQYF.